These 32 T cell receptor beta chains originate from one sample sequenced in a study of blood T cell repertoires in COVID-19. The assay was immunoSEQ multiplex PCR, and TCRdb's table has in-frame clones only and misses some. This table has just over 350,000 clones, about 88% appearing once. Source material: PBMCs or T cells enriched from blood (not recorded which). Receptors were obtained from a woman in her twenties or thirties who had recovered from COVID-19.

About this clone: Its ends do not fully match the called genes, so a read error is possible. The V and J genes are TRBV19 and TRBJ2-7, with D uncertain. This CDR3 has 13 residues. Germline V gene lookup returns CDR1 LNHDA and CDR2 SQIVND (reference sequence). The CDR3 DNA follows: TGTGCCAGTAGTATAGGGCTTTCCTCCGAGCAGTACTTC. Translating gives CASSIGLSSEQYF.

This clone was recorded once. J is TRBJ1-2 and V is TRBV27, with D uncertain. CDR3 length: 13 residues. Germline lookup yields CDR1 MNHEY and CDR2 SMNVEV (reference sequence). V gave up 6 bases and J gave up 6 bases, with 14 bases separating them. CDR3 sequence: CASSPLGGHGYTF. CDR3 nucleotide sequence: TGTGCCAGCAGCCCACTAGGAGGCCATGGCTACACCTTC.

This sequence joins TRBV19 and TRBJ1-2; tentative D call: TRBD1 (6 bases). This CDR3 region has 15 residues. Trimming removed 2 bases at V and 4 bases at J, with 14 bases between. Germline V gene sequence: CDR1 LNHDA, CDR2 SQIVND (reference sequence). The CDR3 bases are TGTGCCAGTAGTATAACCGGACAGTACCTCTATGGCTACACCTTC. Amino acids: CASSITGQYLYGYTF.

The genes are TRBV6-5 and TRBJ1-1; D may be TRBD1 (5 bases). The CDR3 runs 16 residues. CDR1 and CDR2 (germline): MNHEY, SVGAGI. The germline V and J ends were trimmed by 0 bases and 4 bases, with 15 bases remaining between them. The CDR3 here is CASSYSLIGVGTEAFF. In DNA, the CDR3 is TGTGCCAGCAGTTACTCGCTTATAGGGGTGGGCACTGAAGCTTTCTTT.

The V and J genes are TRBV3-1 (or the pseudogene TRBV3-2) and TRBJ1-1, with TRBD1 matching 10 bases. Trimming at V came to 4 bases and at J to 5 bases, leaving 4 bases not matched to a gene. The CDR3 consists of 14 residues. CDR1 is LGHDT, CDR2 YNNKEL, per germline (reference sequence). DNA for the CDR3: TGTGCCAGCAGCCTGGGACAGGGGAAGACTGAAGCTTTCTTT. It specifies CASSLGQGKTEAFF.

The chain carries TRBV19 and TRBJ2-4; 14 bases line up with TRBD2. The junction had 19 bases not matched to a gene; V was cut back by 11 bases and J by 1 base. This CDR3 comprises 20 residues. CDR1 LNHDA and CDR2 SQIVND come from the germline V gene (reference sequence). The CDR3 DNA follows: TGTGCCTGCTCGACCCTAAGACTAGCGGGGGGGCCTGGTGCCAAAAACATTCAGTACTTC. Protein: CACSTLRLAGGPGAKNIQYF.

The chain employs TRBV2 and TRBJ1-5; 8 positions agree with TRBD1. This CDR3 contains 14 residues. With V trimmed by 5 bases and J by 1 base, 1 base remained unmatched. Germline V lookup: CDR1 SNHLY, CDR2 FYNNEI. This chain's CDR3 is CASSSGGSNQPQHF. The CDR3 nucleotides read TGTGCCAGCAGTTCAGGGGGCAGCAATCAGCCCCAGCATTTT.

V usage is TRBV11-3 and J usage is TRBJ2-1, with 10 bases fitting TRBD2. CDR3 size: 14 residues. Per the germline V gene, CDR1 is SGHNT and CDR2 is YENEEA. With 1 base clipped from V and 10 bases from J, the junction kept 4 bases outside the gene matches. CDR3 residues: CASSLVRTSGEQFF. The CDR3 coding sequence is TGTGCCAGCAGCTTAGTACGGACTAGCGGCGAGCAGTTCTTC.

The chain has TRBV6-2 or TRBV6-3 and TRBJ1-6; D remains unclear. The germline V gene has CDR1 MNHEY and CDR2 SVGEGT. The CDR3 loop spans 14 amino acids. Trimming took 4 bases from V and 0 from J, leaving 4 bases between them. Here the CDR3 reads CASSSGSYNSPLHF. CDR3 DNA: TGTGCCAGCAGTTCCGGCTCCTATAATTCACCCCTCCACTTT.

The chain links TRBV28 to TRBJ2-3; maybe TRBD2 (6 bases). The CDR3 is made up of 16 amino acids. Trimming removed 5 bases from V and 2 bases from J, with 17 bases in between. Per the germline V gene, CDR1 is MDHEN and CDR2 is SYDVKM. The chain's CDR3 is CASSGASESDTDTQYF. Written as DNA, the CDR3 is TGTGCCAGCAGTGGGGCTAGCGAGAGTGACACAGATACGCAGTATTTT.

This rearrangement joins TRBV18 to TRBJ1-2, with 10 bases matching TRBD1. Germline assignment: CDR1 KGHSH and CDR2 LQKENI. Trimming at V came to 3 bases and at J to 4 bases, leaving 8 bases not matched to a gene. The CDR3 has 16 residues. This CDR3 is CASSPPGQGGFYGYTF. CDR3 DNA sequence: TGTGCCAGCTCACCCCCCGGACAGGGGGGGTTCTATGGCTACACCTTC.

The V and J genes are TRBV6-5 and TRBJ1-2; tentative D call: TRBD1 (6 bases). The length of the CDR3 is 15 residues. V shed 6 bases and J shed 0 bases, with 14 bases lying between them. Per germline, CDR1 MNHEY and CDR2 SVGAGI. The CDR3 sequence is CASSRRQATNYGYTF. DNA of the CDR3: TGTGCCAGCAGCCGCCGACAGGCGACTAACTATGGCTACACCTTC.

The CDR3 here is CASSLRDGRAGWQFF. The CDR3 nucleotides are TGTGCCAGCAGCCTCCGGGACGGGAGGGCGGGGTGGCAGTTCTTC. The chain combines TRBV7-8 with TRBJ2-1, with 8 bases matching TRBD2. This CDR3 has 15 amino acids. Germline V gene sequence: CDR1 SGHVS, CDR2 FQNEAQ. Trimming removed 5 bases from V and 12 bases from J; junction bases left unmatched: 15.

The chain joins TRBV7-2 to TRBJ1-5, with a tentative D call TRBD1 (6 bases). From germline, CDR1 is SGHTA and CDR2 FQGNSA. This CDR3 has 17 residues. V was cut by 0 bases and J by 2 bases, with 14 bases left in between. The CDR3 DNA reads TGTGCCAGCAGCTTAGCGAGCTCAGGGGCGCGCAATCAGCCCCAGCATTTT. Translating it yields CASSLASSGARNQPQHF.

The rearrangement links TRBV28 to TRBJ1-1; 10 nucleotides agree with TRBD1. The V gene end was trimmed by 5 bases and the J gene end by 1 base; junction bases not matched to a gene: 4. Germline lookup yields CDR1 MDHEN and CDR2 SYDVKM. The CDR3 length is 15 residues. In DNA form, the CDR3 reads TGTGCCAGCAGTGGGGGGGACAGGGGGAACACTGAAGCTTTCTTT. Translation: CASSGGDRGNTEAFF.

This chain joins TRBV6-5 and TRBJ1-2; weak D call: TRBD1 (5 bases). Germline V lookup: CDR1 MNHEY, CDR2 SVGAGI. V dropped 4 bases and J dropped 7 bases, with 16 bases sitting between them. CDR3 length: 14 amino acids. The CDR3 spells CASSSPGQGPGYTF. The CDR3 DNA reads TGTGCCAGCAGTTCCCCTGGGCAGGGCCCTGGCTACACCTTC.

This chain connects TRBV2 to TRBJ2-1; TRBD2 aligns across 9 bases. V lost 9 bases, J lost 8 bases, and 11 bases stayed unmatched. CDR3 length: 14 amino acids. Per the germline V gene, CDR1 is SNHLY and CDR2 is FYNNEI. CDR3 in amino acids: CASVGLAKVDEQFF. The CDR3 region has the DNA TGTGCCAGTGTGGGACTAGCCAAAGTGGATGAGCAGTTCTTC.

The rearrangement links TRBV11-2 to TRBJ1-2; TRBD1 agrees at 8 bases. This CDR3 is 17 amino acids long. V was pared by 2 bases and J by 5 bases, with 13 bases of the junction left unmatched. CDR1 and CDR2 from the germline V gene are SGHAT and FQNNGV. This chain's CDR3 is CASSLTEGAGGFYGYTF. The CDR3 DNA is TGTGCCAGCAGCTTAACCGAAGGGGCAGGGGGCTTTTATGGCTACACCTTC.

The chain uses TRBV2 and TRBJ1-4; D call uncertain. The CDR3 covers 12 residues. V dropped 8 bases and J dropped 3 bases, with 7 bases sitting between them. The germline gives CDR1 SNHLY, CDR2 FYNNEI. The CDR3 DNA follows: TGTGCCAGCCAGACTCCTAATGAAAAACTGTTTTTT. It encodes CASQTPNEKLFF.

V usage is TRBV9 and J usage is TRBJ2-4; D is ambiguous. Looked up from germline, CDR1 is SGDLS and CDR2 is YYNGEE. CDR3 length: 13 residues. V lost 2 bases and J lost 3, with 6 bases in between. CDR3 DNA: TGTGCCAGCAGCGTGAGTAACAAAAACATTCAGTACTTC. Protein product: CASSVSNKNIQYF.

V usage is TRBV29-1 and J usage is TRBJ2-2; no reliable D call. Trimming pared 3 bases from V and 0 bases from J, leaving 8 bases between. Germline V gene lookup returns CDR1 SQVTM and CDR2 ANQGSEA. This CDR3 comprises 14 residues. As DNA, the CDR3 is TGCAGCGTTGATGGTCAGACGAACACCGGGGAGCTGTTTTTT. Translated: CSVDGQTNTGELFF.

This clone was seen only once. The chain carries TRBV19 and TRBJ1-2; D may be TRBD1 (6 bases). Germline CDR1 and CDR2: LNHDA and SQIVND (reference sequence). Between the trimmed V and J ends, which lost 6 bases and 5 bases, there was a span of 16 bases. The CDR3 contains 14 residues. The CDR3 here is CASRPAGALYGYTF. Written as DNA, the CDR3 is TGTGCCAGTAGGCCCGCAGGGGCGCTTTATGGCTACACCTTC.

The CDR3 spells CASSLLPAGEGELFF. The CDR3 DNA sequence: TGTGCCAGCAGTCTACTCCCCGCGGGGGAAGGGGAGCTGTTTTTT. The V call is TRBV27, the J call TRBJ2-2, with 7 bases fitting TRBD2. With V trimmed by 5 bases and J by 8 bases, 11 bases remained unmatched. This CDR3 spans 15 amino acids. Germline CDR1 and CDR2: MNHEY and SMNVEV (reference sequence).

The chain links TRBV7-8 to TRBJ1-5, with 7 positions matching TRBD1. V shed 3 bases, J shed 5 bases, and the junction held 10 bases outside the gene matches. The CDR3 length is 16 residues. In germline, CDR1 is SGHVS, CDR2 FQNEAQ. The CDR3, as DNA: TGTGCCAGCAGCTTGCAGCCGACAGGGTCTTATCAGCCCCAGCATTTT. Encoded protein: CASSLQPTGSYQPQHF.

This sequence joins TRBV30 and TRBJ2-7; TRBD1 matches 9 bases. Germline trimming cut 5 bases from V and 1 base from J; bases unmatched to any gene: 6. Per germline, CDR1 GTSNPN and CDR2 SVGIG (reference sequence). The CDR3 is 14 residues long. CDR3 region: CAWGTGTGSYEQYF. The CDR3 DNA is TGTGCCTGGGGAACCGGGACAGGGTCCTACGAGCAGTACTTC.

V is TRBV25-1 and J is TRBJ2-2; no clear D gene. Trimming took 0 bases from V and 4 from J, leaving 6 bases between them. Germline loops: CDR1 MGHDK, CDR2 SYGVNS. The CDR3 is made up of 14 amino acids. DNA of the CDR3: TGTGCCAGCAGTGAATATGGTAGCACCGGGGAGCTGTTTTTT. Its translation: CASSEYGSTGELFF. The whole variable domain, filled in from reference TRBV25-1 and TRBJ2-2, reads EADIYQTPRYLVIGTGKKITLECSQTMGHDKMYWYQQDPGMELHLIHYSYGVNSTEKGDLSSESTVSRIRTEHFPLTLESARPSHTSQYLCASSEYGSTGELFFGEGSRLTVL.

This chain uses TRBV3-1 (or the pseudogene TRBV3-2) with TRBJ1-6; D remains unclear. Germline V gene lookup returns CDR1 LGHDT and CDR2 YNNKEL (reference sequence). The CDR3 runs 14 residues. Trimming removed 0 bases at V and 3 bases at J, with 3 bases between. CDR3 nucleotides: TGTGCCAGCAGCCAAGAGTACTATAATTCACCCCTCCACTTT. This gives the protein CASSQEYYNSPLHF.

The chain couples TRBV9 to TRBJ2-7; 8 positions agree with TRBD2. The ends lost 4 bases at V and 3 bases at J; junction bases unmatched: 3. CDR1 and CDR2 (germline): SGDLS, YYNGEE. The CDR3 runs to 13 residues. The CDR3 nucleotides are TGTGCCAGCAGCCCAGGGACTAGCTACGAGCAGTACTTC. Translated, it gives CASSPGTSYEQYF.

The chain is built from TRBV5-8 and TRBJ2-7; TRBD2 agrees at 14 bases. With V trimmed by 4 bases and J by 3 bases, 3 bases remained unmatched. This CDR3 comprises 15 residues. Germline values: CDR1 SGHTS, CDR2 YDEGEE. Here the CDR3 reads CASSPGTSGGYEQYF. CDR3 coding DNA: TGTGCCAGCAGCCCAGGGACTAGCGGGGGCTACGAGCAGTACTTC.

The chain uses TRBV6-5 and TRBJ2-7, with TRBD2 as a possible D gene (5 bases). The V and J ends lost 5 bases and 6 bases respectively, with 17 bases between them. The CDR3 consists of 14 residues. Germline-derived CDR1 and CDR2 are MNHEY and SVGAGI. The CDR3 region is CASSRTPTIGEQYF. CDR3 nucleotide sequence: TGTGCCAGCAGTCGGACTCCCACGATTGGCGAGCAGTACTTC.

The chain combines TRBV7-6 with TRBJ1-2; D is uncertain. CDR1 and CDR2 (germline): SGHVS, FNYEAQ. This CDR3 comprises 18 residues. Trimming cost V 5 bases and J 1 base, with 23 bases left between them. The CDR3 reads CASSPNLGAEPINYGYTF. In DNA form, the CDR3 reads TGTGCCAGCAGCCCGAACCTCGGAGCGGAGCCGATTAACTATGGCTACACCTTC.

The rearrangement joins TRBV23-1 to TRBJ2-2; 7 bases line up with TRBD2. Being an ORF, TRBV23-1 has a function that is uncertain. J lost 0 bases, V lost 0 bases, and 10 bases had no gene match. The CDR3 has 19 residues. DNA of the CDR3: TGCGCCAGCAGTCAATCGAGGGAGGGACCTCCCTCGAACACCGGGGAGCTGTTTTTT. It is translated as CASSQSREGPPSNTGELFF.